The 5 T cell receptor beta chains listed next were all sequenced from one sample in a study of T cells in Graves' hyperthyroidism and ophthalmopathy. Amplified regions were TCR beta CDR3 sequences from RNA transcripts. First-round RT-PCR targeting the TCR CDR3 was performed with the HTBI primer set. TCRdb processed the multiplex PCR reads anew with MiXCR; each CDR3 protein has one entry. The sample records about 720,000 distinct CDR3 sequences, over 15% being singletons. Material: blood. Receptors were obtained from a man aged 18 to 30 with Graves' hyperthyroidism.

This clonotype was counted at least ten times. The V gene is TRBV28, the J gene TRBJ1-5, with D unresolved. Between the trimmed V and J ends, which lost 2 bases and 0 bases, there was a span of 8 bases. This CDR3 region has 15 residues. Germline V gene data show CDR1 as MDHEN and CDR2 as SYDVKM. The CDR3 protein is CASSLGIYSNQPQHF. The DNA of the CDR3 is TGTGCCAGCAGTTTAGGAATATATAGCAATCAGCCCCAGCATTTT.

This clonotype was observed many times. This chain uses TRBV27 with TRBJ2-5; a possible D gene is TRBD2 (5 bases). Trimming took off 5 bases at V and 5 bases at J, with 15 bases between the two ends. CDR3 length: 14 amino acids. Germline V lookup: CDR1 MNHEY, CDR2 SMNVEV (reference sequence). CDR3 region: CASSTIGVGETQYF. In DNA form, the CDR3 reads TGTGCCAGCAGTACCATCGGGGTGGGGGAGACCCAGTACTTC.

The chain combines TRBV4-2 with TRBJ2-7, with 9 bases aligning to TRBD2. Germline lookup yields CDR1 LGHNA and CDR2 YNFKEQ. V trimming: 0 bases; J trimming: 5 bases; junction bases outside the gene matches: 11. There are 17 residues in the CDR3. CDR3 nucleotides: TGTGCCAGCAGCCAAGATATGCGGGAGGGCCAGGAGAACGAGCAGTACTTC. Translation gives CASSQDMREGQENEQYF.

This chain's CDR3 is CASSHIPLTGRSGELFF. Here the CDR3 DNA reads TGCGCCAGCAGCCACATACCCCTGACAGGGCGGAGCGGGGAGCTGTTTTTT. The rearrangement joins TRBV4-1 to TRBJ2-2; 7 nucleotides match TRBD1. This CDR3 has 17 residues. Germline-derived CDR1 and CDR2 are MGHRA and YSYEKL. Germline trimming cut 3 bases from V and 7 bases from J; bases unmatched to any gene: 14.

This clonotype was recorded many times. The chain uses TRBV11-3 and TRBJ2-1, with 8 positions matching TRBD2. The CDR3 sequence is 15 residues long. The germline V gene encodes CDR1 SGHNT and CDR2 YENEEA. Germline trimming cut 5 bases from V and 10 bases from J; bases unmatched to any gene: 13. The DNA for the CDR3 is TGTGCCAGCAGCCACTCCCCGGGGCGGGAGGACGAGCAGTTCTTC. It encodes CASSHSPGREDEQFF. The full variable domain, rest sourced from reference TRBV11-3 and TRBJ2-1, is EAGVVQSPRYKIIEKKQPVAFWCNPISGHNTLYWYLQNLGQGPELLIRYENEEAVDDSQLPKDRFSAERLKGVDSTLKIQPAELGDSAVYLCASSHSPGREDEQFFGPGTRLTVL.